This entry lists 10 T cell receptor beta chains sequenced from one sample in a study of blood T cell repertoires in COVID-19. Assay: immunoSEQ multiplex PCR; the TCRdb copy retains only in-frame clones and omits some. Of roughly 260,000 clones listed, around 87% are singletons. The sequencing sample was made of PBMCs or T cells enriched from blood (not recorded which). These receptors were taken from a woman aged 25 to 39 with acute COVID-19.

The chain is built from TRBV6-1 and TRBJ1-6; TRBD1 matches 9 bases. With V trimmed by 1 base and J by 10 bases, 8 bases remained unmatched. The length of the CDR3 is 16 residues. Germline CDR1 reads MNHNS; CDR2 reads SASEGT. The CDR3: CASSEDGGTGRSPLHF. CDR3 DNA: TGTGCCAGCAGTGAAGACGGAGGGACAGGGAGGTCACCCCTCCACTTT.

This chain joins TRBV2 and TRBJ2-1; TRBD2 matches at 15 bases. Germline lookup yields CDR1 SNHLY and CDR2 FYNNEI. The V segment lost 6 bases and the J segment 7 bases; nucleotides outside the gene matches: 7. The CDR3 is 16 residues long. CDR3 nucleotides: TGTGCCAGCAGCGCCGCCGGGACTAGCGGGGGGAATGAGCAGTTCTTC. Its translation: CASSAAGTSGGNEQFF.

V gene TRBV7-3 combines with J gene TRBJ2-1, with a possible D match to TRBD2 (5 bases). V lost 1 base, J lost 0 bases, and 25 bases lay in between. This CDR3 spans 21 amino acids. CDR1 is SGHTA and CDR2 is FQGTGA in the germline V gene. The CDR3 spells CASSLKLVLTLAASSYNEQFF. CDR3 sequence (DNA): TGTGCCAGCAGCTTAAAACTAGTTTTGACTTTAGCCGCGAGCTCCTACAATGAGCAGTTCTTC.

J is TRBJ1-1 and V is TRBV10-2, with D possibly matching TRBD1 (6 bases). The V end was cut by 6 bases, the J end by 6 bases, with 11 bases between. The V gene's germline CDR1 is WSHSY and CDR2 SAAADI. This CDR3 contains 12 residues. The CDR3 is CASSSQGPEAFF. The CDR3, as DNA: TGCGCCAGCAGCTCACAGGGCCCTGAAGCTTTCTTT.

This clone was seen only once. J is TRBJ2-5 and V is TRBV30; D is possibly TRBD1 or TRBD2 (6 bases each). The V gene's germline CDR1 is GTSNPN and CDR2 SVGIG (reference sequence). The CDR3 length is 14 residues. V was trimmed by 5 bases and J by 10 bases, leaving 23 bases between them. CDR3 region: CAWGEDSKWKNQYF. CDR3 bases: TGTGCCTGGGGGGAGGACAGTAAATGGAAAAACCAGTACTTC.

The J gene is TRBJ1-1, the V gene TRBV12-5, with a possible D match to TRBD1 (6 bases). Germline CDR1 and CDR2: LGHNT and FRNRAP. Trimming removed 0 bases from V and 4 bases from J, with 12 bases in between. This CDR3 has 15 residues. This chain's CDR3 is CASGLVLRGSTEAFF. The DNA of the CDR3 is TGTGCTAGTGGTTTGGTACTGAGGGGGAGCACTGAAGCTTTCTTT.

The CDR3 reads CASTPGQGISDTQYF. CDR3 nucleotide sequence: TGTGCCAGCACCCCAGGACAGGGGATTTCAGATACGCAGTATTTT. The chain has TRBV11-1 and TRBJ2-3; 9 bases map to TRBD1. V lost 7 bases, J lost 4 bases, and 9 bases stayed unmatched. The germline V gene encodes CDR1 SGHAT and CDR2 FQDESV (reference sequence). The CDR3 covers 15 residues. Together with reference TRBV11-1 and TRBJ2-3, the CDR3 gives the full variable domain: EAEVAQSPRYKITEKSQAVAFWCDPISGHATLYWYRQILGQGPELLVQFQDESVVDDSQLPKDRFSAERLKGVDSTLKIQPAELGDSAMYLCASTPGQGISDTQYFGPGTRLTVL.

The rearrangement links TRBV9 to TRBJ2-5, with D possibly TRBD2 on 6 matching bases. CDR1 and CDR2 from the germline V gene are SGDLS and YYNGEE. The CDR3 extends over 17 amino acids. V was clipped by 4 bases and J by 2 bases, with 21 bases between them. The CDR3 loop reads CASSRSSGTLLQETQYF. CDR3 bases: TGTGCCAGCAGCCGTTCGTCGGGGACTTTATTACAAGAGACCCAGTACTTC.

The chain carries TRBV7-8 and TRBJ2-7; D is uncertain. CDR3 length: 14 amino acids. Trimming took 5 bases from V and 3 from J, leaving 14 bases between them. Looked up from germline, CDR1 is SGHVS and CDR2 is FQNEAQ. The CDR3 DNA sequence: TGTGCCAGCAGCCCCCATCTAAGTAACTACGAGCAGTACTTC. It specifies CASSPHLSNYEQYF.

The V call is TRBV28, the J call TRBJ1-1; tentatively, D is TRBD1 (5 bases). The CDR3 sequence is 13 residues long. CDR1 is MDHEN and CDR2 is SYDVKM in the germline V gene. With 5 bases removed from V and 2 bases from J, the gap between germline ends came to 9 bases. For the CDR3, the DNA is TGTGCCAGCAGTCAGGGTCCTAACACTGAAGCTTTCTTT. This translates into CASSQGPNTEAFF.